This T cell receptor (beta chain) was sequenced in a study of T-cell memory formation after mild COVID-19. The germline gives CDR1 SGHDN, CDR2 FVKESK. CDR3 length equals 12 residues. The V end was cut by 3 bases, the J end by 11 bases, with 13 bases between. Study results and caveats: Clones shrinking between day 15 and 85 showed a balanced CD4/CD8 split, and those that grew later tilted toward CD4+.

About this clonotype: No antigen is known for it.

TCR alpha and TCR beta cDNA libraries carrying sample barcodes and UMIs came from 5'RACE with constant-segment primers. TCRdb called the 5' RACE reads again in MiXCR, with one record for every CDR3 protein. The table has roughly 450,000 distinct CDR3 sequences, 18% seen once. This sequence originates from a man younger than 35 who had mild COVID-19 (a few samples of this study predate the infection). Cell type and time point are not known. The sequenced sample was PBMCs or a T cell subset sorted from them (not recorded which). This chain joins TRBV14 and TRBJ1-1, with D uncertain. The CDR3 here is CASSHRGPGAFF. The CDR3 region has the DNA TGTGCCAGCAGCCATCGAGGGCCAGGCGCTTTCTTT.